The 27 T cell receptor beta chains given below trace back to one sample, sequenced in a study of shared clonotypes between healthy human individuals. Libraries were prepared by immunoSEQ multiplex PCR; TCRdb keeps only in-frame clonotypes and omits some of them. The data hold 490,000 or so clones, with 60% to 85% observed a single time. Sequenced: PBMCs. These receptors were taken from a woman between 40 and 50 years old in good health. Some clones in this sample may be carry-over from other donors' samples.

DNA for the CDR3: TGCGCCAGCAAAGTGACGATGGGGACTAGCCGAACTTCGAACACCGGGGAGCTGTTTTTT. Translation gives CASKVTMGTSRTSNTGELFF. V gene TRBV5-1 combines with J gene TRBJ2-2, with TRBD2 matching over 9 bases. CDR3 length: 20 residues. Per germline, CDR1 SGHRS and CDR2 YFSETQ. With V trimmed by 6 bases and J by 0 bases, 18 bases remained unmatched.

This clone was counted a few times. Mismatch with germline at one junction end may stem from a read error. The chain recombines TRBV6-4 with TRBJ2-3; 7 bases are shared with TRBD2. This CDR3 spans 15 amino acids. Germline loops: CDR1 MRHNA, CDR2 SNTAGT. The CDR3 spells CASRERGGSSDTQYF. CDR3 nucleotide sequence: TGTGCCAGCCGTGAACGAGGCGGGAGCTCAGATACGCAGTATTTT.

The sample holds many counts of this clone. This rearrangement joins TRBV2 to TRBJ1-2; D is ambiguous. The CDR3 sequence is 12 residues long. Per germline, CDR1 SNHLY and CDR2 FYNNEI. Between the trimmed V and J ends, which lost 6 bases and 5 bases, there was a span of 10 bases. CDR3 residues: CASRVSPYGYTF. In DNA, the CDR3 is TGTGCCAGCAGGGTCAGCCCTTATGGCTACACCTTC. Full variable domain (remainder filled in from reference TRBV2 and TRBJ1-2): EPEVTQTPSHQVTQMGQEVILRCVPISNHLYFYWYRQILGQKVEFLVSFYNNEISEKSEIFDDQFSVERPDGSNFTLKIRSTKLEDSAMYFCASRVSPYGYTFGSGTRLTVV.

The CDR3 DNA reads TGTGCCAGCTCACCATCGACAGGGGGCACAAACACTGAAGCTTTCTTT. Its translation: CASSPSTGGTNTEAFF. The chain links TRBV18 to TRBJ1-1, with 10 positions matching TRBD1. The junction had 5 bases not matched to a gene; V was cut back by 2 bases and J by 2 bases. The CDR3 is 16 residues long. Per the germline V gene, CDR1 is KGHSH and CDR2 is LQKENI.

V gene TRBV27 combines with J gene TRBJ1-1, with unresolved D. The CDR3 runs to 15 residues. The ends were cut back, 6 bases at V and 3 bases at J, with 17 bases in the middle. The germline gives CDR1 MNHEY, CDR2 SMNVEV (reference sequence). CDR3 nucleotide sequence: TGTGCCAGCAGGCAGCTCTCCCGGTCGTACACTGAAGCTTTCTTT. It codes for CASRQLSRSYTEAFF.

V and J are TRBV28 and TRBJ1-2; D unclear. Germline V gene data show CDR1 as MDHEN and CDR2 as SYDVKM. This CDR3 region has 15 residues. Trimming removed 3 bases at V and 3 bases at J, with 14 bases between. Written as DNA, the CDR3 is TGTGCCAGCAGTTTCCTAGCAACAAGGGACTATGGCTACACCTTC. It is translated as CASSFLATRDYGYTF.

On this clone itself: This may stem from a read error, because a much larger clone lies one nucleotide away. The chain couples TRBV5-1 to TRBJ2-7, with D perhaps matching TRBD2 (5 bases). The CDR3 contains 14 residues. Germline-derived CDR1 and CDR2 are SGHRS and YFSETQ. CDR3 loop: CASSLGGSGYEQHF. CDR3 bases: TGCGCCAGCAGCTTGGGAGGGTCGGGCTACGAGCAGCACTTC. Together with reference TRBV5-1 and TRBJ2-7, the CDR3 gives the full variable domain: KAGVTQTPRYLIKTRGQQVTLSCSPISGHRSVSWYQQTPGQGLQFLFEYFSETQRNKGNFPGRFSGRQFSNSRSEMNVSTLELGDSALYLCASSLGGSGYEQHFGPGTRLTVT.

The CDR3 reads CAWSLGETQYF. In DNA form, the CDR3 reads TGTGCCTGGAGTCTTGGAGAGACCCAGTACTTC. This sequence joins TRBV30 and TRBJ2-7, with D uncertain. Near its end, the DNA agrees better with TRBJ2-5, so the J call may be wrong. Germline CDR1 is GTSNPN and CDR2 is SVGIG (reference sequence). The CDR3 is 11 amino acids.

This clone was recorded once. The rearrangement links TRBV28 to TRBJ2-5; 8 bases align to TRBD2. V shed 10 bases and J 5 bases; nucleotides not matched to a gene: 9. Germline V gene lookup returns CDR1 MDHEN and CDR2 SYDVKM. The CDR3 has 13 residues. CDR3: CATEIAGLETQYF. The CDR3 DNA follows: TGTGCCACCGAGATAGCGGGACTGGAGACCCAGTACTTC.

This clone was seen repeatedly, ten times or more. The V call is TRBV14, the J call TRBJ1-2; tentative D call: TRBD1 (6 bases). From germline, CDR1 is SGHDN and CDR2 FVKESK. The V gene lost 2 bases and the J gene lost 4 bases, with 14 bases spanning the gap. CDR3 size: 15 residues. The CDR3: CASSQLGAHPYGYTF. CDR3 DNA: TGTGCCAGCAGCCAACTGGGGGCGCATCCCTATGGCTACACCTTC.

This chain's CDR3 is CASSLGTGVRNTEAFF. The CDR3, as DNA: TGTGCCAGCAGCCTTGGGACAGGGGTTAGGAACACTGAAGCTTTCTTT. V usage is TRBV7-9 and J usage is TRBJ1-1; 10 nucleotides line up with TRBD1. The length of the CDR3 is 16 residues. Germline assignment: CDR1 SEHNR and CDR2 FQNEAQ (reference sequence). V lost 5 bases to trimming and J lost 1 base; unmatched junction nucleotides: 7.

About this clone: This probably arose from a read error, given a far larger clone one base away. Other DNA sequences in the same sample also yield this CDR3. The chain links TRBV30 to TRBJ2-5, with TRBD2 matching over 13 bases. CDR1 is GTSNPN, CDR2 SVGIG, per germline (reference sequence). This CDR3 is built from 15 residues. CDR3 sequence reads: CAWRLAGGLWDEQYF. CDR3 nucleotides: TGCGCCTGGAGACTAGCGGGAGGATTGTGGGATGAGCAGTACTTC.

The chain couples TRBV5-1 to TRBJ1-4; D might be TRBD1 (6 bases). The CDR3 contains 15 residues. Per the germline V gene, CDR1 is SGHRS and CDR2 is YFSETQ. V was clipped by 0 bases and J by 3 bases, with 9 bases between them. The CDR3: CASSLGTASNEKLFF. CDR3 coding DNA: TGCGCCAGCAGCTTGGGGACAGCCTCTAATGAAAAACTGTTTTTT.

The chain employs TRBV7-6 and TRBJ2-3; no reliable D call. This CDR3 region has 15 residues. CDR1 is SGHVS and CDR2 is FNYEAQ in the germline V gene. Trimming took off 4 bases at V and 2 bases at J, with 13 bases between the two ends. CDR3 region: CASSSWQTDTDTQYF. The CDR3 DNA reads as TGTGCCAGCAGCTCCTGGCAAACGGACACAGATACGCAGTATTTT.

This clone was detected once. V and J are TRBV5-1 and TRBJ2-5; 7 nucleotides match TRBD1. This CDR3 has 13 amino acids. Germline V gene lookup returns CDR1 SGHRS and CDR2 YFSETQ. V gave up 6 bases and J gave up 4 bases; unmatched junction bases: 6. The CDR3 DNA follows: TGCGCCAGCACCTGGACAGGCGGAGAGACCCAGTACTTC. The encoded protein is CASTWTGGETQYF. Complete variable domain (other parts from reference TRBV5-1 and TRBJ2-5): KAGVTQTPRYLIKTRGQQVTLSCSPISGHRSVSWYQQTPGQGLQFLFEYFSETQRNKGNFPGRFSGRQFSNSRSEMNVSTLELGDSALYLCASTWTGGETQYFGPGTRLLVL.

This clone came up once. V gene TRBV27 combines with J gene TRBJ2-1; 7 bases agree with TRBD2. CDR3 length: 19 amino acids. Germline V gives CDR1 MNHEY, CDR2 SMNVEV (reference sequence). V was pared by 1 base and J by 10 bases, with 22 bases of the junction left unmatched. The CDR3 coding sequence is TGTGCCAGCAGTTTATTAGGCCCCTCTACGGGACTACCGCACCGGGAGCAGTTCTTC. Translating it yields CASSLLGPSTGLPHREQFF.

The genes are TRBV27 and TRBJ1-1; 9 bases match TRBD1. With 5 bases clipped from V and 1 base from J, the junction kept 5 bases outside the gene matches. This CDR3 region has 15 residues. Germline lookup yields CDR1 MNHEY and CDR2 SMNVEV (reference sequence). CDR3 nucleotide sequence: TGTGCCAGCAGTCCTCACAGGGGGCGGAACACTGAAGCTTTCTTT. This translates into CASSPHRGRNTEAFF.

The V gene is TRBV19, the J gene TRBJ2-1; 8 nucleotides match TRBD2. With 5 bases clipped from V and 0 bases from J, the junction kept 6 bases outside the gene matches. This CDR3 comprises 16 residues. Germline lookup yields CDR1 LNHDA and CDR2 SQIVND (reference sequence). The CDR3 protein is CASSSRLARSYNEQFF. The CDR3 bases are TGTGCCAGTAGTTCCCGACTAGCGCGCTCCTACAATGAGCAGTTCTTC.

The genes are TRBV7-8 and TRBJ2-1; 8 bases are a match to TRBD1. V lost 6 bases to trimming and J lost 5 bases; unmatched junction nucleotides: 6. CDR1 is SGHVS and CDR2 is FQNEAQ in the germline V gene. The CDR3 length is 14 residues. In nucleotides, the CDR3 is TGTGCCAGCAGGATGGACAGGGAGGACAATGAGCAGTTCTTC. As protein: CASRMDREDNEQFF.

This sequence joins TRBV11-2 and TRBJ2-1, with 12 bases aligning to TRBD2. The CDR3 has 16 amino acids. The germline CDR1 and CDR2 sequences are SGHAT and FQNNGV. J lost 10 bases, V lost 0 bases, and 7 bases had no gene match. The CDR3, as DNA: TGTGCCAGCAGCTTAGAAGCTAGCGGGAGGGCCGGGGAGCAGTTCTTC. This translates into CASSLEASGRAGEQFF.

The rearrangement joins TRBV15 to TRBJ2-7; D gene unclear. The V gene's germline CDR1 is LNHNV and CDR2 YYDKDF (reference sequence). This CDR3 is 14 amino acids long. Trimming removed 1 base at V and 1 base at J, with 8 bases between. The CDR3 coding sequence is TGTGCCACCAGCAGAGTCACGGGTTCCTACGAGCAGTACTTC. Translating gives CATSRVTGSYEQYF.

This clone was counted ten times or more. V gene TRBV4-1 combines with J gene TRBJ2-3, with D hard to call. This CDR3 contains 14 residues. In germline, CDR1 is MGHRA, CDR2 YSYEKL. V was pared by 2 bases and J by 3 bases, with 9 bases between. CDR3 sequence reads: CASSQRLDTDTQYF. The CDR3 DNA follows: TGCGCCAGCAGCCAACGACTGGATACAGATACGCAGTATTTT.

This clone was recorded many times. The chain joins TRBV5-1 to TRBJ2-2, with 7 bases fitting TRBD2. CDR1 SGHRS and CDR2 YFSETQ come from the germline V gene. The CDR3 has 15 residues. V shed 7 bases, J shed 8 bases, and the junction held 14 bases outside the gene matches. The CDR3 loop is CASAEVAGVEGELFF. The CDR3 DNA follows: TGCGCCAGCGCGGAGGTGGCGGGAGTAGAGGGGGAGCTGTTTTTT.

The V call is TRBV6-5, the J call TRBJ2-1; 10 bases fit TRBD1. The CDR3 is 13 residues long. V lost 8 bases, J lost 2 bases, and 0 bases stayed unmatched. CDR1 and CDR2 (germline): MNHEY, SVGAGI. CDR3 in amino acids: CASGTGAYNEQFF. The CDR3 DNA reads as TGTGCCAGCGGGACAGGGGCCTACAATGAGCAGTTCTTC.

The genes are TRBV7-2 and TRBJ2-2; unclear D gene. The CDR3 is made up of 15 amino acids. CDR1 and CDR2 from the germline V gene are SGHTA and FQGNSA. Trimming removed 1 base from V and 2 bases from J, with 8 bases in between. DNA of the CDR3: TGTGCCAGCAGCTTAGGTTGGTCAAACACCGGGGAGCTGTTTTTT. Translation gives CASSLGWSNTGELFF. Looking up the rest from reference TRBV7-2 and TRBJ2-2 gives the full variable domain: GAGVSQSPSNKVTEKGKDVELRCDPISGHTALYWYRQSLGQGLEFLIYFQGNSAPDKSGLPSDRFSAERTGGSVSTLTIQRTQQEDSAVYLCASSLGWSNTGELFFGEGSRLTVL.

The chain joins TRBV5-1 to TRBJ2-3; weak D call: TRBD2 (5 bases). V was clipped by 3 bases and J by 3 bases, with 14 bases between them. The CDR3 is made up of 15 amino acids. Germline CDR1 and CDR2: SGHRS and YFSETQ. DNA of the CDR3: TGCGCCAGCAGCTCGGGTGGACGAGGGACAGATACGCAGTATTTT. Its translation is CASSSGGRGTDTQYF.

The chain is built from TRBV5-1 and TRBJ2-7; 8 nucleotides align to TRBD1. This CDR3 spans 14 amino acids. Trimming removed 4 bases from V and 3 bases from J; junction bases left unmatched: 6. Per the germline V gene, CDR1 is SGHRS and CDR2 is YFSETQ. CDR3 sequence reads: CASSIPGQDYEQYF. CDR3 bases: TGCGCCAGCAGCATTCCGGGACAGGACTACGAGCAGTACTTC.